These T cell receptor beta chains were read from a single sample in a study of T cells in tuberculosis. The table came from immunoSEQ multiplex PCR; TCRdb's copy has only in-frame clones and leaves some out. The repertoire has tens of thousands of clones, approximately 89% of them found once; the top ten carry roughly 2%. Sequencing was done on a sample of PBMCs. The receptors derive from a donor aged 10-35 years with latent tuberculosis or without tuberculosis infection. Both conserved end residues are part of each CDR3. The order of the fields is V gene, J gene, clone size, CDR3 protein. The size entry is marked missing in some rows and otherwise reads once, few, many or a size class.

>TRBV5-4|TRBJ1-2|once
CASSSYRPWGYTF
>TRBV5-8|TRBJ2-3|few
CASSSAIRGTDTQYF
>TRBV4-2|TRBJ1-1|-
CASSQDGGTEAFF
>TRBV6-5|TRBJ1-1|-
CASSMPGLRKTEAFF
>TRBV25-1|TRBJ2-2|-
CASERGSNTGELFF
>TRBV19|TRBJ2-2|-
CASSIALAGGHTGELFF
>TRBV11-2|TRBJ2-2|-
CASSFINTGELFF
>TRBV5-1|TRBJ2-7|-
CASKRALSAYEQYF
>TRBV14|TRBJ2-2|-
CASSLWRGSGELFF
>TRBV11-2|TRBJ2-1|-
CASSPGSSGAYNEQFF
>TRBV5-1|TRBJ1-1|-
CASSSGLSNTEAFF
>TRBV28|TRBJ2-6|-
CASSFGQSSGANVLTF
>TRBV18|TRBJ1-2|-
CASSGGPGGDFGYTF
>TRBV28|TRBJ2-1|-
CASRGGDNNYNEQFF
>TRBV9|TRBJ1-5|-
CASSRGGRDGNQPQHF
>TRBV2|TRBJ1-5|-
CASSWGRRGGQPQHF
>TRBV4-1|TRBJ1-2|-
CASSQGPRTGGVFNYGYTF
>TRBV6-1|TRBJ1-1|once
CASGTVNTEAFF